Each of the 11 T cell receptor beta chains below was sequenced from the same sample in a study of cytomegalovirus exposure and HLA in healthy donors. PCR amplification relied on 60 Vbeta primers (plus 13 Jbeta primers). Generated by immunoSEQ multiplex PCR, the TCRdb table keeps only in-frame clones and is missing some. The sample has 120,000 to 150,000 clones, 70% to 80% seen once; the top ten hold approximately 8.8%. Material for sequencing was PBMCs. The receptor set was obtained from a woman in her 50s in good health and CMV-seropositive.

For the CDR3, the DNA is TGTGCCAGCAGCGTAGGGACTACCTACGAGCAGTACTTC. This codes for CASSVGTTYEQYF. The chain has TRBV9 and TRBJ2-7; tentative D call: TRBD2 (6 bases). Germline V lookup: CDR1 SGDLS, CDR2 YYNGEE. The CDR3 is made up of 13 amino acids. Between the trimmed V and J ends, which lost 0 bases and 2 bases, there was a span of 6 bases.

The rearrangement uses TRBV28 and TRBJ2-5; D is undetermined. The CDR3 has 11 amino acids. Germline V gene sequence: CDR1 MDHEN, CDR2 SYDVKM. V lost 6 bases, J lost 1 base, and 3 bases lay in between. The CDR3 spells CASRLQETQYF. The CDR3 DNA sequence: TGTGCCAGCAGACTCCAAGAGACCCAGTACTTC.

This chain links TRBV27 with TRBJ1-1; weak D call: TRBD1 (6 bases). The CDR3 is 13 amino acids. The ends were cut back, 2 bases at V and 4 bases at J, with 8 bases in the middle. From germline, CDR1 is MNHEY and CDR2 SMNVEV (reference sequence). The CDR3 nucleotides are TGTGCCAGCAGTTTAGGGACACTCACTGAAGCTTTCTTT. Encoded protein: CASSLGTLTEAFF.

The CDR3 spells CASSQDRGVYGYTF. The CDR3 nucleotides are TGTGCCAGCAGCCAAGACAGGGGAGTCTATGGCTACACCTTC. The gene calls are TRBV14 and TRBJ1-2; the D gene is possibly TRBD1 (6 bases). This CDR3 is built from 14 residues. Per the germline V gene, CDR1 is SGHDN and CDR2 is FVKESK. With 0 bases removed from V and 4 bases from J, the gap between germline ends came to 9 bases.

V usage is TRBV7-2 and J usage is TRBJ2-7, with 11 bases lining up with TRBD2. V lost 0 bases and J lost 1; bases outside the gene matches: 2. CDR3 length: 16 amino acids. The germline V gene has CDR1 SGHTA and CDR2 FQGNSA. The CDR3 region has the DNA TGTGCCAGCAGCTTAGCGGGGACTAGCGGTTCCTACGAGCAGTACTTC. This gives the protein CASSLAGTSGSYEQYF.

J is TRBJ1-2 and V is TRBV7-2; 10 nucleotides align to TRBD1. There are 14 residues in the CDR3. Unmatched junction bases numbered 5, after V lost 5 bases and J lost 5 bases. CDR1 is SGHTA, CDR2 FQGNSA, per germline. CDR3 residues: CASSPKDRGYGYTF. For the CDR3, the DNA is TGTGCCAGCAGCCCCAAGGACAGGGGGTATGGCTACACCTTC.

The J gene is TRBJ1-2, the V gene TRBV6-5; D unclear. The CDR3 runs to 15 residues. Germline V gives CDR1 MNHEY, CDR2 SVGAGI. V gave up 5 bases and J gave up 2 bases, with 15 bases separating them. The CDR3 sequence: CASSPHPDGNYGYTF. In nucleotides, the CDR3 is TGTGCCAGCAGTCCCCACCCCGACGGGAACTATGGCTACACCTTC.

This sequence joins TRBV11-2 and TRBJ2-1, with a possible D match to TRBD2 (5 bases). This CDR3 has 15 amino acids. Germline-derived CDR1 and CDR2 are SGHAT and FQNNGV. V lost 5 bases and J lost 1, with 12 bases in between. Here the CDR3 reads CASSNLRGSYNEQFF. CDR3 DNA sequence: TGTGCCAGCAGCAATCTTCGCGGGTCCTACAATGAGCAGTTCTTC. Variable domain in full (rest from reference TRBV11-2 and TRBJ2-1): EAGVAQSPRYKIIEKRQSVAFWCNPISGHATLYWYQQILGQGPKLLIQFQNNGVVDDSQLPKDRFSAERLKGVDSTLKIQPAKLEDSAVYLCASSNLRGSYNEQFFGPGTRLTVL.

CDR3 nucleotide sequence: TGCAGCGTCCGACGGGGGGTCGGAACAGATACGCAGTATTTT. The encoded protein is CSVRRGVGTDTQYF. The genes are TRBV29-1 and TRBJ2-3; 7 bases line up with TRBD2. Germline CDR1 and CDR2: SQVTM and ANQGSEA. The CDR3 runs 14 residues. V was clipped by 6 bases and J by 3 bases; unmatched bases: 9.

This rearrangement joins TRBV5-1 to TRBJ2-7, with D tentatively TRBD1 (6 bases). This CDR3 contains 13 residues. The V gene lost 4 bases and the J gene lost 0 bases, with 8 bases spanning the gap. CDR1 is SGHRS and CDR2 is YFSETQ in the germline V gene. The CDR3 sequence: CASSADSSYEQYF. For the CDR3, the DNA is TGCGCCAGCAGCGCGGACAGCTCCTACGAGCAGTACTTC.

The V and J genes are TRBV4-3 and TRBJ1-4; tentative D call: TRBD1 (6 bases). The CDR3 covers 16 residues. The V end lost 3 bases, the J end lost 10 bases, and 21 bases lay between the germline ends. Germline V gene data show CDR1 as LGHNA and CDR2 as YSLEER. The CDR3 coding sequence is TGCGCCAGCAGCCAGGGGGCCCGAGGTGCTGCGCGAAAACTGTTTTTT. Protein product: CASSQGARGAARKLFF.